The text below deals with one T cell receptor (beta chain). This clone was observed a few times. Its antigen has not been determined. Base quality data are lacking; no much larger clone is found one base away. The data originate from a study of shared clonotypes between healthy human individuals (dated by TCRdb to about 2020). The study in broad terms: A couple of women and three men aged 18 to 49 years were included in the cohort. To increase sequencing depth and limit assay-specific biases, different laboratories used diverse techniques to prepare libraries and sequence TCR repertoires. Between about 0.85 and 10 billion PBMCs per donor were obtained by leukapheresis. Per donor, three plates each were used for CD4 naive and CD4 memory, two for CD8 naive, and one for CD8 memory. To estimate repertoire size and how much clonotypes are shared between individuals, the study performed deep sequencing of blood TCR repertoires from a handful of healthy adults.

Overall results and qualifications from the work: Sharing across a handful of donors was observed for about 5% of naive CD4, 3.5% of naive CD8, about 2.3% of memory CD4, and less than 0.45% of memory CD8 clonotypes. Estimated clonotype richness was generally larger for naive than for memory subsets. Even with the large sequencing depth, rarefaction of the sorted-subset datasets indicated that sequencing was incomplete. Clonotypes shared by all four sorted-subset donors showed higher generation probabilities than non-shared clonotypes. The genetic and exposure-history diversity represented was limited by the small number of donors. Based on pairwise subsampling, the degree of clonotype sharing among donors was expected to be affected by sequencing depth. Sampling was restricted to blood, and TCR repertoires in tissue are likely to differ from TCR repertoires in blood.

The germline V gene encodes CDR1 LGHNA and CDR2 YSLEER. Trimming removed 3 bases from V and 2 bases from J; the gene matches leave 0 bases unexplained. The CDR3 holds 13 amino acids from the cysteine to the phenylalanine. Of all the DNA, just the CDR3 is kept, 39 bases in frame from base 1. Using the deep immunoSEQ assay, TCR CDR3 regions were amplified from genomic DNA by multiplex PCR. For each cell subset, the extracted genomic DNA was distributed evenly across all wells of several immunoSEQ 96-well plates, and each plate served as one replicate. For sorted subsets, about 200 ng genomic DNA, equal to 30,000 to 35,000 T cell genomes, was loaded into each replicate PCR. Purified libraries were measured with a Qubit 3.0 fluorometer, size-checked on a Bioanalyzer 2100, and measured again with the KAPA Library Quantification kit. Each immunoSEQ 96-well plate was sequenced on its own single-read 150-cycle Illumina NextSeq 550 flow cell. As for the authors' bioinformatics: Because only junctional sequences without quality scores were contained in the immunoSEQ output, filtering matching that applied to full-length reads could not be performed. To assign V/J genes and CDR3, sequences were annotated using PyIR, a Python wrapper for IgBLAST v1.9, with IMGT germline references. Reads were removed for weak V/J assignments (E-value above 1e-6), missing CDR3, stop codons, out-of-frame junctions, or ambiguous translated residues. A V3J clonotype was defined by an identical inferred V gene, J gene, and CDR3 amino acid sequence. To compute the percentage overlap between repertoires, the number of shared unique clonotypes was divided by the size of the smaller repertoire. RTK rarefaction, the Chao1 estimator, and Recon v2.1 estimates of unobserved clonotypes were used to assess repertoire richness. Generation probabilities for all TCRbeta clonotypes obtained by the gDNA method from a few donors were computed using OLGA. Imported from immuneACCESS, the table was reduced by TCRdb to in-frame sequences with V and J called. These copies leave out some clones; in studies compared against another copy, an unresolved V gene accounts for under half, and the cause of the remainder is not known. V, J and clone size are taken as reported in that table, and D and trimming were inferred from the DNA itself. This sample comprises 1.6 million or so clones, roughly 96% of them detected only once. The ten largest clones represent 1.2% of the sample.

Healthy HIV-negative adults with no recently reported acute infections or vaccinations were included as donors. All donors were Caucasian adults living in Nashville, Tennessee, USA. Magnetic negative selection was used to enrich CD4+ T cells, after which naive cells were positively selected on CD45RA and the negative fraction became the memory subset. Blood was obtained by leukapheresis, after which PBMCs were separated by Ficoll-Histopaque density gradient centrifugation and cryopreserved in liquid nitrogen vapor phase. Analytical flow cytometry was used to check the purity and quantity of every magnetically sorted T cell population. Genomic DNA was isolated from each sorted fraction and quantified by UV absorbance on a Nanodrop 2000c.

The sequence joins TRBV4-3 to TRBJ2-5, and 7 bases in between align with TRBD1. Specimen: naive CD4+ T cells sorted from blood. Read against the paper, the sample's cell subset or site label means: CD45RA+ positively selected. The clonotype was recovered from a man aged 25-45 years in good health. The CDR3 has the sequence CASSQDRQETQYF. The DNA reads TGCGCCAGCAGCCAGGACAGGCAAGAGACCCAGTACTTC.